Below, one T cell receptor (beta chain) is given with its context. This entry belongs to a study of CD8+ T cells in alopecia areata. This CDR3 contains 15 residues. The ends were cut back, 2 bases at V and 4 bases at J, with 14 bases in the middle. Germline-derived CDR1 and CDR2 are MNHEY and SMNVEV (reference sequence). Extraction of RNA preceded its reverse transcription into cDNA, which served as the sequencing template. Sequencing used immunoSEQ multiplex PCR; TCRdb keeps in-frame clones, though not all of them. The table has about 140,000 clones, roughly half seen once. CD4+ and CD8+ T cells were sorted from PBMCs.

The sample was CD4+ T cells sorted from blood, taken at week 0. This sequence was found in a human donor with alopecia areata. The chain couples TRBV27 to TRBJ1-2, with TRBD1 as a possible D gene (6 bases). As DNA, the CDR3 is TGTGCCAGCAGTTTAACCGTCGGGGGCCTCTATGGCTACACCTTC. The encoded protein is CASSLTVGGLYGYTF.